A single sample gave rise to the 22 T cell receptor beta chains below, sequenced in a study of CD8 T cells in ankylosing spondylitis. One entry per CDR3 protein results from TCRdb running MiXCR on the 5' RACE reads. The table includes 6,500 or so distinct CDR3 sequences, 2.8% detected once. The sample was blood, either unsorted or a sorted T cell fraction (not recorded which). These receptor sequences come from a female donor with ankylosing spondylitis or in good health (not recorded which).

The V gene is TRBV9, the J gene TRBJ1-2; 7 nucleotides align to TRBD1. The CDR3 sequence is 16 residues long. Germline values: CDR1 SGDLS, CDR2 YYNGEE. V was pared by 3 bases and J by 0 bases, with 8 bases of the junction left unmatched. The CDR3 nucleotides read TGTGCCAGCAGCGAACCAACAGGGGCCGCTAACTATGGCTACACCTTC. This codes for CASSEPTGAANYGYTF.

This clonotype is judged medium-sized. The rearrangement uses TRBV9 and TRBJ2-3, with D possibly TRBD2 on 6 matching bases. The germline CDR1 and CDR2 sequences are SGDLS and YYNGEE. The CDR3 covers 13 residues. Trimming took off 4 bases at V and 4 bases at J, with 10 bases between the two ends. CDR3 sequence: CASSLGTADTQYF. CDR3 nucleotide sequence: TGTGCCAGCAGCCTTGGGACTGCAGATACGCAGTATTTT. Full variable domain (missing parts from reference TRBV9 and TRBJ2-3): DSGVTQTPKHLITATGQRVTLRCSPRSGDLSVYWYQQSLDQGLQFLIQYYNGEERAKGNILERFSAQQFPDLHSELNLSSLELGDSALYFCASSLGTADTQYFGPGTRLTVL.

This clonotype was found many times. The V and J genes are TRBV9 and TRBJ2-1; 13 bases line up with TRBD2. V dropped 0 bases and J dropped 3; count of bases not matched to a gene: 0. Germline values: CDR1 SGDLS, CDR2 YYNGEE. The CDR3 is 16 residues long. Here the CDR3 reads CASSVGLAGGYNEQFF. The CDR3 DNA is TGTGCCAGCAGCGTAGGACTAGCGGGAGGCTACAATGAGCAGTTCTTC.

This clonotype was seen many times. The chain is built from TRBV9 and TRBJ2-5; 7 bases map to TRBD1. In germline, CDR1 is SGDLS, CDR2 YYNGEE. Germline trimming cut 3 bases from V and 5 bases from J; bases unmatched to any gene: 7. The CDR3 consists of 14 residues. The CDR3 bases are TGTGCCAGCAGCGCCGGGACAGCCTTGGAGACCCAGTACTTC. This encodes CASSAGTALETQYF.

This clonotype has a count of ten or more. The V gene is TRBV9, the J gene TRBJ2-7; D call uncertain. This CDR3 comprises 15 residues. CDR1 is SGDLS and CDR2 is YYNGEE in the germline V gene. Deletions cut 1 base from V and 3 bases from J, with 14 bases between. The CDR3 loop is CASSVTPSSNYEQYF. Here the CDR3 DNA reads TGTGCCAGCAGCGTAACCCCAAGCTCCAACTACGAGCAGTACTTC.

This clonotype showed up many times. The J gene is TRBJ2-7, the V gene TRBV9; TRBD2 matches 7 bases. The V gene's germline CDR1 is SGDLS and CDR2 YYNGEE. This CDR3 is 15 amino acids long. V lost 0 bases to trimming and J lost 3 bases; unmatched junction nucleotides: 6. CDR3 nucleotides: TGTGCCAGCAGCGTAGCCGGACTAGAGTACTACGAGCAGTACTTC. Protein: CASSVAGLEYYEQYF.

This clonotype was observed at least ten times. V is TRBV9 and J is TRBJ2-7; TRBD1 matches at 9 bases. The junction had 11 bases not matched to a gene; V was cut back by 3 bases and J by 1 base. The CDR3 contains 17 residues. Looked up from germline, CDR1 is SGDLS and CDR2 is YYNGEE. The DNA of the CDR3 is TGTGCCAGCAGCGAACATTTGGACAGGGGCGATTCCTACGAGCAGTACTTC. It is translated as CASSEHLDRGDSYEQYF.

This clonotype showed up many times. This rearrangement joins TRBV9 to TRBJ2-7; TRBD2 might be the D (6 bases). CDR3 length equals 14 residues. V was trimmed by 3 bases and J by 2 bases, leaving 12 bases between them. Germline lookup yields CDR1 SGDLS and CDR2 YYNGEE. This chain's CDR3 is CASSARGSPYEQYF. The CDR3 DNA is TGTGCCAGCAGCGCTCGGGGGAGCCCCTACGAGCAGTACTTC.

This clonotype was counted at least ten times. The chain has TRBV9 and TRBJ2-2; D unresolved. Trimming took off 3 bases at V and 4 bases at J, with 4 bases between the two ends. Germline values: CDR1 SGDLS, CDR2 YYNGEE. This CDR3 region has 12 residues. CDR3: CASSGGTGELFF. CDR3 DNA sequence: TGTGCCAGCAGCGGGGGCACCGGGGAGCTGTTTTTT.

In its sample, this clonotype was seen many times. The chain joins TRBV9 to TRBJ2-1; 8 nucleotides align to TRBD2. In germline, CDR1 is SGDLS, CDR2 YYNGEE. The V and J ends lost 1 base and 8 bases, in that order; junction bases with no gene match: 14. This CDR3 spans 17 amino acids. The CDR3 spells CASSVLAGPSLGDEQFF. The CDR3 DNA follows: TGTGCCAGCAGCGTATTAGCGGGACCATCTTTGGGCGATGAGCAGTTCTTC.

At least ten counts were recorded for this clonotype. The chain is built from TRBV9 and TRBJ2-7; 7 positions match TRBD2. Trimming took 4 bases from V and 0 from J; bases not matched to a gene: 7. Germline values: CDR1 SGDLS, CDR2 YYNGEE. The CDR3 runs to 15 residues. The CDR3 nucleotides are TGTGCCAGCAGCACCCGCAGCGGGATCTCCTACGAGCAGTACTTC. Its protein product is CASSTRSGISYEQYF.

This clonotype appeared many times. The chain employs TRBV9 and TRBJ1-1; D not resolved. Germline CDR1 reads SGDLS; CDR2 reads YYNGEE. V lost 0 bases to trimming and J lost 5 bases, with 8 bases between them. The CDR3 consists of 13 residues. CDR3 in amino acids: CASSVGGATEAFF. For the CDR3, the DNA is TGTGCCAGCAGCGTAGGGGGAGCTACTGAAGCTTTCTTT.

This clonotype showed up many times. The chain combines TRBV9 with TRBJ2-7; weak D call: TRBD2 (6 bases). This CDR3 has 13 residues. CDR1 is SGDLS, CDR2 YYNGEE, per germline. The V and J ends lost 0 bases and 5 bases respectively, with 9 bases between them. The DNA of the CDR3 is TGTGCCAGCAGCGTAGGGACGGGGGACGAGCAGTACTTC. Translated, it gives CASSVGTGDEQYF.

This clonotype came up many times. CDR3 nucleotide sequence: TGTGCCAGCAGCGACACGATGGGCACCGGGGAGCTGTTTTTT. Translating gives CASSDTMGTGELFF. The V and J genes are TRBV9 and TRBJ2-2, with D unclear. This CDR3 contains 14 residues. Trimming cost V 3 bases and J 4 bases, with 10 bases left between them. Germline values: CDR1 SGDLS, CDR2 YYNGEE.

This clonotype was counted at least ten times. This chain connects TRBV9 to TRBJ1-1, with D possibly TRBD1 on 5 matching bases. Germline V gene sequence: CDR1 SGDLS, CDR2 YYNGEE. This CDR3 is 16 amino acids long. Trimming removed 0 bases from V and 0 bases from J, with 12 bases in between. CDR3 DNA sequence: TGTGCCAGCAGCGTAGGCGATGGGGGATTGAACACTGAAGCTTTCTTT. This encodes CASSVGDGGLNTEAFF.

At least ten counts were recorded for this clonotype. The chain uses TRBV9 and TRBJ2-7; the match to TRBD1 covers 9 bases. V lost 4 bases to trimming and J lost 3 bases; unmatched junction nucleotides: 8. This CDR3 contains 15 residues. Per germline, CDR1 SGDLS and CDR2 YYNGEE. Here the CDR3 DNA reads TGTGCCAGCAGCCCTCCCGGGACAGGGTACTACGAGCAGTACTTC. Protein sequence: CASSPPGTGYYEQYF.

This clonotype was seen many times. The chain is built from TRBV9 and TRBJ2-1; 7 bases agree with TRBD1. Trimming at V came to 0 bases and at J to 2 bases, leaving 2 bases not matched to a gene. Germline lookup yields CDR1 SGDLS and CDR2 YYNGEE. This CDR3 spans 15 amino acids. CDR3 protein: CASSVAGTAYNEQFF. DNA of the CDR3: TGTGCCAGCAGCGTAGCCGGGACAGCCTACAATGAGCAGTTCTTC.

This clonotype showed up many times. V gene TRBV9 combines with J gene TRBJ1-4; 8 nucleotides align to TRBD1. The junction had 7 bases not matched to a gene; V was cut back by 3 bases and J by 0 bases. Looked up from germline, CDR1 is SGDLS and CDR2 is YYNGEE. The CDR3 contains 17 residues. The DNA of the CDR3 is TGTGCCAGCAGCGAGAGGACAGGGCAAGCAACTAATGAAAAACTGTTTTTT. Protein sequence: CASSERTGQATNEKLFF.

This clonotype is categorized as medium-sized. The chain links TRBV9 to TRBJ2-1, with D unresolved. The CDR3 has 18 residues. From germline, CDR1 is SGDLS and CDR2 YYNGEE. V lost 3 bases to trimming and J lost 2 bases, with 21 bases between them. CDR3 bases: TGTGCCAGCAGCGCAACTTTTACCATCTCGTCGGCCTACAATGAGCAGTTCTTC. Translating it yields CASSATFTISSAYNEQFF.

This clonotype appeared many times. This chain links TRBV9 with TRBJ2-1, with 16 bases identical to TRBD2. The V gene's germline CDR1 is SGDLS and CDR2 YYNGEE. With V trimmed by 0 bases and J by 10 bases, 10 bases remained unmatched. This CDR3 contains 18 residues. The CDR3 DNA reads as TGTGCCAGCAGCGTAGTGGGGACTAGCGGGAGGGCCAGGGAGGAGCAGTTCTTC. This codes for CASSVVGTSGRAREEQFF.

This clonotype was recorded at least ten times. The V gene is TRBV9, the J gene TRBJ1-3; the D is unclear. CDR1 and CDR2 (germline): SGDLS, YYNGEE. Trimming removed 0 bases from V and 0 bases from J, with 13 bases in between. The CDR3 is made up of 17 amino acids. The CDR3 region is CASSVVDVASSGNTIYF. In DNA, the CDR3 is TGTGCCAGCAGCGTAGTGGACGTTGCGAGCTCTGGAAACACCATATATTTT. The variable domain in full, with the rest retrieved from reference TRBV9 and TRBJ1-3, is DSGVTQTPKHLITATGQRVTLRCSPRSGDLSVYWYQQSLDQGLQFLIQYYNGEERAKGNILERFSAQQFPDLHSELNLSSLELGDSALYFCASSVVDVASSGNTIYFGEGSWLTVV.

In its sample, this clonotype is medium-sized (0.01 to 0.1%). The V gene is TRBV9, the J gene TRBJ2-2; D is undetermined. The germline V and J ends were trimmed by 0 bases and 4 bases, with 4 bases remaining between them. CDR1 and CDR2 (germline): SGDLS, YYNGEE. This CDR3 comprises 13 residues. The CDR3 nucleotides read TGTGCCAGCAGCGTAGTGAGCACCGGGGAGCTGTTTTTT. Its protein product is CASSVVSTGELFF.